This TCR beta chain was identified during a study of radiotherapy plus CTLA-4 blockade in lung cancer. The table came from immunoSEQ multiplex PCR; TCRdb's copy has only in-frame clones and leaves some out. Of 40,000 to 50,000 clones detected, 73% appear once; the ten largest clones hold 3.5%. This clone was seen more than once but under ten times. Its antigen is still unknown. V was trimmed by 3 bases and J by 5 bases, leaving 11 bases between them. CDR1 is GTSNPN and CDR2 is SVGIG in the germline V gene (reference sequence). The CDR3 has 12 residues. Patients with chemo-refractory metastatic non-small-cell lung cancer received focal radiation plus CTLA-4 blockade with ipilimumab. General study findings and limits: Radiotherapy was combined with ipilimumab, and tumor-derived TCR clones then expanded in blood.

This TCR derives from a human donor with non-small cell lung cancer who had a complete response to radiotherapy plus ipilimumab. Sequencing used peripheral blood, obtained from a patient treated with radiotherapy plus ipilimumab. The rearrangement joins TRBV30 to TRBJ2-7; D perhaps matches TRBD2 (6 bases). This chain's CDR3 is CAWRRRGDEQYF. The DNA for the CDR3 is TGTGCCTGGAGAAGGAGGGGCGACGAGCAGTACTTC. The whole variable domain, remainder taken from reference TRBV30 and TRBJ2-7, is SQTIHQWPATLVQPVGSPLSLECTVEGTSNPNLYWYRQAAGRGLQLLFYSVGIGQISSEVPQNLSASRPQDRQFILSSKKLLLSDSGFYLCAWRRRGDEQYFGPGTRLTVT.